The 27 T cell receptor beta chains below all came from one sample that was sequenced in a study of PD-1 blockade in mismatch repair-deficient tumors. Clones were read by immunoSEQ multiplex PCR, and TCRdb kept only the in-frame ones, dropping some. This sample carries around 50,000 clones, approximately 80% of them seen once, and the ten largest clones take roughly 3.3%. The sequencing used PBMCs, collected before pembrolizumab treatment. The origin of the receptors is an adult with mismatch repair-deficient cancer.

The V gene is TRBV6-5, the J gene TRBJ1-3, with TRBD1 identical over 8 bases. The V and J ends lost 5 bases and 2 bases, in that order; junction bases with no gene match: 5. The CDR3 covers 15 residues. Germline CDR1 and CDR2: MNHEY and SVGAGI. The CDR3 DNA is TGTGCCAGCAGTCGAGGGACAGGAGCTGGAAACACCATATATTTT. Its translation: CASSRGTGAGNTIYF.

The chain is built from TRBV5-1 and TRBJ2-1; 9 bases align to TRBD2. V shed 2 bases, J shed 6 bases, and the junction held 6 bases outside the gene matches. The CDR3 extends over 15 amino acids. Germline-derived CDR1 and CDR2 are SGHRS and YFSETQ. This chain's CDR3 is CASSLIAGEGNEQFF. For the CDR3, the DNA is TGCGCCAGCAGCTTAATAGCGGGAGAGGGCAATGAGCAGTTCTTC.

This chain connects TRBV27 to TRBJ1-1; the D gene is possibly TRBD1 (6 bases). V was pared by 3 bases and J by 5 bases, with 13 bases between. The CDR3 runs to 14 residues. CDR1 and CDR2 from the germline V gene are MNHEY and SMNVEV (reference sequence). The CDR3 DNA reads TGTGCCAGCAGTTTGGGGGGCGCCGCGACTGAAGCTTTCTTT. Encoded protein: CASSLGGAATEAFF.

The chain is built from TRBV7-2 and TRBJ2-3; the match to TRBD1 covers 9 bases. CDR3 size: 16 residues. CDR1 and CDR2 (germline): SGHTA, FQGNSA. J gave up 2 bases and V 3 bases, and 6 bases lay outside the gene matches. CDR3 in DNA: TGTGCCAGCAGCTTGGGGACAGGGAGGGTCACAGATACGCAGTATTTT. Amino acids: CASSLGTGRVTDTQYF.

The chain's CDR3 is CASSISGADAAEAFF. CDR3 DNA sequence: TGTGCCAGTAGTATATCAGGAGCTGACGCCGCTGAAGCTTTCTTT. This chain links TRBV19 with TRBJ1-1, with D hard to call. The CDR3 has 15 amino acids. CDR1 LNHDA and CDR2 SQIVND come from the germline V gene (reference sequence). V was clipped by 2 bases and J by 6 bases, with 16 bases between them.

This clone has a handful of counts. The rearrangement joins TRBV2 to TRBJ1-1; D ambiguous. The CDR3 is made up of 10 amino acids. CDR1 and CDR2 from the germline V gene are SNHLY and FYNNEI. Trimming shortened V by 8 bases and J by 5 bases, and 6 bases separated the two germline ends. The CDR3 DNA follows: TGTGCCAGCCGTGGAACTGAAGCTTTCTTT. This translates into CASRGTEAFF. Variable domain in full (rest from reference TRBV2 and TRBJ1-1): EPEVTQTPSHQVTQMGQEVILRCVPISNHLYFYWYRQILGQKVEFLVSFYNNEISEKSEIFDDQFSVERPDGSNFTLKIRSTKLEDSAMYFCASRGTEAFFGQGTRLTVV.

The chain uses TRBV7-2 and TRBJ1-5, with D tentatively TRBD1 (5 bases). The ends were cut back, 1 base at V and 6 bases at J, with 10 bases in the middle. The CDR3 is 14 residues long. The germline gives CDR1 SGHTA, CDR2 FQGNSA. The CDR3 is CASSLDGGSQPQHF. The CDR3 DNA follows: TGTGCCAGCAGCTTAGATGGGGGTAGTCAGCCCCAGCATTTT.

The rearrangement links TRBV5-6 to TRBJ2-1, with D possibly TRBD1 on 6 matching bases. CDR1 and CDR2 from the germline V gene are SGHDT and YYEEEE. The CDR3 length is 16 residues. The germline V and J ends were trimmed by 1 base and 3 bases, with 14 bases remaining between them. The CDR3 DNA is TGTGCCAGCAGCTTGACGGGGACGGGACACTACAATGAGCAGTTCTTC. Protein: CASSLTGTGHYNEQFF.

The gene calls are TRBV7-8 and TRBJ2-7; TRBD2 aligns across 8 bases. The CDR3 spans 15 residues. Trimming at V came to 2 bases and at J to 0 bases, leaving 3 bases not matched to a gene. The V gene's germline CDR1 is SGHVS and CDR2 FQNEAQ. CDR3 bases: TGTGCCAGCAGCTTATATAGCGGGATCTCCTACGAGCAGTACTTC. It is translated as CASSLYSGISYEQYF.

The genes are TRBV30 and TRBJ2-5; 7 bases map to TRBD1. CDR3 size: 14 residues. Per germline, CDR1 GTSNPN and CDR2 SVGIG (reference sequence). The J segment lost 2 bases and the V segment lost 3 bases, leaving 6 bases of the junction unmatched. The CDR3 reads CAWSVRTGQETQYF. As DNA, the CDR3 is TGTGCCTGGAGCGTTCGGACAGGACAAGAGACCCAGTACTTC. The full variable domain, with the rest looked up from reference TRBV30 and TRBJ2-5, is SQTIHQWPATLVQPVGSPLSLECTVEGTSNPNLYWYRQAAGRGLQLLFYSVGIGQISSEVPQNLSASRPQDRQFILSSKKLLLSDSGFYLCAWSVRTGQETQYFGPGTRLLVL.

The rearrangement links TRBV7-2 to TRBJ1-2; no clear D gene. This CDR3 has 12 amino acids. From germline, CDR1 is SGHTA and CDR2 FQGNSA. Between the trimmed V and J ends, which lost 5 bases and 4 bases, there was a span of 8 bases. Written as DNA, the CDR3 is TGTGCCAGCAGCACCTCAGGCTATGGCTACACCTTC. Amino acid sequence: CASSTSGYGYTF.

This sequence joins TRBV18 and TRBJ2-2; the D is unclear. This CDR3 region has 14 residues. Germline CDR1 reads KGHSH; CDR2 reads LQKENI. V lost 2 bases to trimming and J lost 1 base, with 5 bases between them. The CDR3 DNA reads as TGTGCCAGCTCACCATCCAGGAACACCGGGGAGCTGTTTTTT. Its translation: CASSPSRNTGELFF.

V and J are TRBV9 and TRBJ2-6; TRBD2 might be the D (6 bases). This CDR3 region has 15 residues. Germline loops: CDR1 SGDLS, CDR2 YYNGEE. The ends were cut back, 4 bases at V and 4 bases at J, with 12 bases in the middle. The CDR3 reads CASSPLAGGANVLTF. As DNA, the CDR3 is TGTGCCAGCAGCCCCCTTGCGGGGGGGGCCAACGTCCTGACTTTC. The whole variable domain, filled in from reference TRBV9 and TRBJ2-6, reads DSGVTQTPKHLITATGQRVTLRCSPRSGDLSVYWYQQSLDQGLQFLIQYYNGEERAKGNILERFSAQQFPDLHSELNLSSLELGDSALYFCASSPLAGGANVLTFGAGSRLTVL.

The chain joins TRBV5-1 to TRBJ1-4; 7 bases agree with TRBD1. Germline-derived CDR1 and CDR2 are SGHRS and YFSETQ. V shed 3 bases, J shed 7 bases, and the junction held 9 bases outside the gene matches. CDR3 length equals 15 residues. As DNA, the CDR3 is TGCGCCAGCAGCTCGACAGGGAGTCCAGGTGAAAAACTGTTTTTT. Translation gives CASSSTGSPGEKLFF.

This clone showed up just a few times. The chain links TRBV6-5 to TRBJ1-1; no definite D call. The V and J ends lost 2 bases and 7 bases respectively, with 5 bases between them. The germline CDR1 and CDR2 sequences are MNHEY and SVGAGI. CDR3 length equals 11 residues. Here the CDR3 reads CASSYRGEAFF. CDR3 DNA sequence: TGTGCCAGCAGTTACCGGGGTGAAGCTTTCTTT.

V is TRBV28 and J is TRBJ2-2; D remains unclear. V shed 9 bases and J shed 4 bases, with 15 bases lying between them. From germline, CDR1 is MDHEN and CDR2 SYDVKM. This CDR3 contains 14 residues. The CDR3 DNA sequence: TGTGCCAGTGATAAGACCGAAACCACCGGGGAGCTGTTTTTT. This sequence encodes CASDKTETTGELFF.

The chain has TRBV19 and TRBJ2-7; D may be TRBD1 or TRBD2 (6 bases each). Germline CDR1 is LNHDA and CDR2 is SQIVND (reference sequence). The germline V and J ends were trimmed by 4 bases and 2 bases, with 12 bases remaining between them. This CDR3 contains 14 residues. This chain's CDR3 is CASSTRGATYEQYF. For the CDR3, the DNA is TGTGCCAGTAGTACTAGGGGGGCTACCTACGAGCAGTACTTC.

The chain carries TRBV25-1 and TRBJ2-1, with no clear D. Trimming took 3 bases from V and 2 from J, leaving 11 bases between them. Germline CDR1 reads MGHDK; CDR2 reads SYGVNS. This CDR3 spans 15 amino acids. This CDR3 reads CASSDGFAPYNEQFF. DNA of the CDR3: TGTGCCAGCAGTGACGGGTTCGCTCCCTACAATGAGCAGTTCTTC.

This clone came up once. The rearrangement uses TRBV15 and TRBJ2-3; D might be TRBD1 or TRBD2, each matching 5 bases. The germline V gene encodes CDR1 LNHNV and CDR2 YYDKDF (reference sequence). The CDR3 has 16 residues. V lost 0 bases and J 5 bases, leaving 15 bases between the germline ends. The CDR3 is CATSRDWSLGEDTQYF. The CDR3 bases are TGTGCCACCAGCAGAGATTGGTCCCTGGGGGAAGATACGCAGTATTTT.

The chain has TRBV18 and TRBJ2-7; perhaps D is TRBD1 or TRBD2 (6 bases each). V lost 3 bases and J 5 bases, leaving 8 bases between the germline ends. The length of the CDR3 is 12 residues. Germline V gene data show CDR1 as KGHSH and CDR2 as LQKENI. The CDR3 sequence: CASSPEGDEQYF. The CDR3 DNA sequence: TGTGCCAGCTCACCGGAGGGGGACGAGCAGTACTTC.

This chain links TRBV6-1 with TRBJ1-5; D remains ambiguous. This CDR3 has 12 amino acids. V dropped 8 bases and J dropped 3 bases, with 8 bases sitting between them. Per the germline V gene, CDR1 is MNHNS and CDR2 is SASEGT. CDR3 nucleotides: TGTGCCAGCTCCTCTGCCAATCAGCCCCAGCATTTT. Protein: CASSSANQPQHF.

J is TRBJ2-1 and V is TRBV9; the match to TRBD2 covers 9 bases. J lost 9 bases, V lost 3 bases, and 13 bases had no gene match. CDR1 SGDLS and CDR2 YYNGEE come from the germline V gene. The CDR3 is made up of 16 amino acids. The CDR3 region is CASSALAGVEAGEQFF. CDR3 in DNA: TGTGCCAGCAGCGCCTTAGCGGGAGTAGAGGCAGGTGAGCAGTTCTTC.

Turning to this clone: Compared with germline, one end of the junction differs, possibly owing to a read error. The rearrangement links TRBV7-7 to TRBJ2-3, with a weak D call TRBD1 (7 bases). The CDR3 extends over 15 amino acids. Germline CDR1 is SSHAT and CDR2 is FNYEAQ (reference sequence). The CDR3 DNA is TGTGCTAGCAGCTTAGGATCAGGGGGGACAGATACGCAGTATTTT. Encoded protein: CASSLGSGGTDTQYF. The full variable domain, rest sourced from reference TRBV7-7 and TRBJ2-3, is GAGVSQSPRYKVTKRGQDVTLRCDPISSHATLYWYQQALGQGPEFLTYFNYEAQPDKSGLPSDRFSAERPEGSISTLTIQRTEQRDSAMYRCASSLGSGGTDTQYFGPGTRLTVL.

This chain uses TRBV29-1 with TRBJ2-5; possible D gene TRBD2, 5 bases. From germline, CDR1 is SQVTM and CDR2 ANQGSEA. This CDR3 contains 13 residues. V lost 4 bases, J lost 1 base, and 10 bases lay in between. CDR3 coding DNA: TGCAGCGTTGGAGGGCTCGGCCAAGAGACCCAGTACTTC. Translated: CSVGGLGQETQYF.

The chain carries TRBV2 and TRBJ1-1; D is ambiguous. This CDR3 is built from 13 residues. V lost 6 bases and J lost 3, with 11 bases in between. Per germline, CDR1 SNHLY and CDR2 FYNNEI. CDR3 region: CASRIQLYTEAFF. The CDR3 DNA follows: TGTGCCAGCAGGATCCAACTTTACACTGAAGCTTTCTTT. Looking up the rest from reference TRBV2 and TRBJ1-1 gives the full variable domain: EPEVTQTPSHQVTQMGQEVILRCVPISNHLYFYWYRQILGQKVEFLVSFYNNEISEKSEIFDDQFSVERPDGSNFTLKIRSTKLEDSAMYFCASRIQLYTEAFFGQGTRLTVV.

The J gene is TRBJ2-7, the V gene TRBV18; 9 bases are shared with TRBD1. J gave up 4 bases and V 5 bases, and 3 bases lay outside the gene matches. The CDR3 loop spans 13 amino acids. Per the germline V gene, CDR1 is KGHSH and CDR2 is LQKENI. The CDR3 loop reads CASSGGQGYEQYF. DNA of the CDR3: TGTGCCAGCTCAGGTGGACAGGGGTACGAGCAGTACTTC.

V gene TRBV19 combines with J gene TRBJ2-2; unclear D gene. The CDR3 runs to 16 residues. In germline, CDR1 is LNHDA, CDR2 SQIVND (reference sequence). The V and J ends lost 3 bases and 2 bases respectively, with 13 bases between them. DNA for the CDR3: TGTGCCAGTAGTATGGGCTGGGATGGAAACACCGGGGAGCTGTTTTTT. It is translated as CASSMGWDGNTGELFF.